These 27 T cell receptor beta chains were all obtained from the same sample, sequenced in a study of response to subunit inactivated influenza vaccine. TCRdb redid the calling of the RT-PCR reads with MiXCR, one entry per CDR3 protein. The table shows 500,000 or so distinct CDR3 sequences, with 9.5% to 12% occurring only once. The specimen was PBMCs from blood, collected around seven weeks after vaccination. These receptors were collected from a man aged 45 to 65 who received an inactivated influenza vaccine.

This clonotype occurred a few times. The chain employs TRBV7-9 and TRBJ2-3; D is unresolved. V was pared by 0 bases and J by 2 bases, with 6 bases between. The CDR3 runs to 14 residues. The germline V gene has CDR1 SEHNR and CDR2 FQNEAQ (reference sequence). The CDR3 DNA is TGTGCCAGCAGCTTAGCGGGAACCACAGATACGCAGTATTTT. Amino acid sequence: CASSLAGTTDTQYF. The full variable domain, in which reference TRBV7-9 and TRBJ2-3 provide the parts outside the CDR3, is DTGVSQNPRHKITKRGQNVTFRCDPISEHNRLYWYRQTLGQGPEFLTYFQNEAQLEKSRLLSDRFSAERPKGSFSTLEIQRTEQGDSAMYLCASSLAGTTDTQYFGPGTRLTVL.

The chain combines TRBV28 with TRBJ2-1, with 8 bases matching TRBD2. J was trimmed by 0 bases and V by 5 bases; bases with no gene match: 15. Germline CDR1 reads MDHEN; CDR2 reads SYDVKM. The CDR3 contains 19 residues. The CDR3 DNA reads TGTGCCAGCAGTCCATCTCCGGGACTAGGGACTTTCTCCTACAATGAGCAGTTCTTC. Translated: CASSPSPGLGTFSYNEQFF.

This clonotype was counted between two and nine times. V gene TRBV13 combines with J gene TRBJ1-1, with D possibly TRBD1 on 5 matching bases. The CDR3 extends over 15 amino acids. Trimming removed 5 bases from V and 1 base from J, with 14 bases in between. The germline V gene has CDR1 PRHDT and CDR2 FYEKMQ (reference sequence). The CDR3 region has the DNA TGTGCCAGCAGCGGCAGGGTAGCGACGAACACTGAAGCTTTCTTT. Translation: CASSGRVATNTEAFF. The full variable domain, with the rest looked up from reference TRBV13 and TRBJ1-1, is AAGVIQSPRHLIKEKRETATLKCYPIPRHDTVYWYQQGPGQDPQFLISFYEKMQSDKGSIPDRFSAQQFSDYHSELNMSSLELGDSALYFCASSGRVATNTEAFFGQGTRLTVV.

This sequence joins TRBV28 and TRBJ2-7, with a tentative D call TRBD2 (5 bases). The V gene's germline CDR1 is MDHEN and CDR2 SYDVKM. Deletions cut 6 bases from V and 3 bases from J, with 15 bases between. The CDR3 has 14 residues. CDR3 nucleotides: TGTGCCAGCAGGGCAACCGGACTTCACTACGAGCAGTACTTC. Translation: CASRATGLHYEQYF.

This clonotype was detected a few times. The rearrangement uses TRBV20-1 and TRBJ2-3, with 8 bases that match TRBD2. V lost 3 bases, J lost 5 bases, and 7 bases stayed unmatched. CDR1 and CDR2 (germline): DFQATT, SNEGSKA (reference sequence). The CDR3 extends over 14 amino acids. CDR3 residues: CSARREALVDTQYF. For the CDR3, the DNA is TGCAGTGCTAGGCGGGAGGCTTTGGTAGATACGCAGTATTTT.

In its sample, this clonotype was seen a few times. V gene TRBV12-3 or TRBV12-4 combines with J gene TRBJ2-2; 8 bases match TRBD1. Unmatched junction bases numbered 4, after V lost 9 bases and J lost 1 base. CDR3 length: 14 residues. Here the CDR3 DNA reads TGTGCCAGGACCGGGACAGGGAACACCGGGGAGCTGTTTTTT. Translating gives CARTGTGNTGELFF.

This clonotype was picked up many times. Written as DNA, the CDR3 is TGCGCCAGCAGCTTGGCCGTGGGAGAAGGCTACGAGCAGTACTTC. Translated, it gives CASSLAVGEGYEQYF. The rearrangement links TRBV5-1 to TRBJ2-7; TRBD2 is a possible D gene (5 bases). In germline, CDR1 is SGHRS, CDR2 YFSETQ. V lost 0 bases and J 3 bases, leaving 13 bases between the germline ends. This CDR3 has 15 amino acids.

The sample holds a few counts of this clonotype. The V gene is TRBV5-5, the J gene TRBJ2-5, with D perhaps TRBD1 (5 bases). Trimming left V 0 bases short and J 1 base short, with 16 bases between. CDR1 and CDR2 from the germline V gene are SGHKS and YYEKEE (reference sequence). The CDR3 loop spans 17 amino acids. The CDR3 sequence is CASSLVRGAVGQETQYF. Here the CDR3 DNA reads TGTGCCAGCAGCTTGGTCCGTGGGGCAGTTGGCCAAGAGACCCAGTACTTC.

This clonotype showed up just a few times. The chain recombines TRBV20-1 with TRBJ1-5; unclear D gene. V lost 5 bases, J lost 0 bases, and 14 bases lay in between. Germline V gene sequence: CDR1 DFQATT, CDR2 SNEGSKA (reference sequence). The CDR3 consists of 15 residues. DNA for the CDR3: TGCAGTGCTCGCCTCGTCCAAAATAGCAATCAGCCCCAGCATTTT. This encodes CSARLVQNSNQPQHF.

This clonotype was detected many times. V gene TRBV28 combines with J gene TRBJ1-6; D is ambiguous. This CDR3 region has 13 residues. Germline CDR1 reads MDHEN; CDR2 reads SYDVKM. Trimming pared 7 bases from V and 0 bases from J, leaving 4 bases between. The CDR3 region has the DNA TGTGCCAGCACCCACTCCTATAATTCACCCCTCCACTTT. It translates to CASTHSYNSPLHF.

Many counts were recorded for this clonotype. The chain has TRBV12-3 or TRBV12-4 and TRBJ2-5; 7 nucleotides line up with TRBD2. The CDR3 loop spans 14 amino acids. J was trimmed by 5 bases and V by 4 bases; bases with no gene match: 7. CDR3 protein: CASSWKGRGETQYF. The CDR3 nucleotides read TGTGCCAGCAGTTGGAAAGGGCGGGGGGAGACCCAGTACTTC.

Notes on this clonotype: A clone one base away is much larger, so this may be a read error. The chain uses TRBV29-1 and TRBJ2-1; weak D call: TRBD2 (6 bases). The V gene's germline CDR1 is SQVTM and CDR2 ANQGSEA. Trimming took off 2 bases at V and 8 bases at J, with 16 bases between the two ends. The CDR3 is 14 residues long. The CDR3 DNA is TGCAGCGTTGAACTGCCCCAAAGGGACTATGAGCAGTTCTTC. It translates to CSVELPQRDYEQFF.

This clonotype has at least ten counts. The chain is built from TRBV11-2 and TRBJ1-6; a weak D match, TRBD1 (6 bases). Between the trimmed V and J ends, which lost 5 bases and 6 bases, there was a span of 14 bases. The CDR3 runs 15 residues. Germline V gene sequence: CDR1 SGHAT, CDR2 FQNNGV. The CDR3 nucleotides read TGTGCCAGCAGCGTCGGACAGACCCTTAATTCACCCCTCCACTTT. Protein sequence: CASSVGQTLNSPLHF.

This clonotype has just a few counts. The chain carries TRBV6-6 and TRBJ1-2, with TRBD1 matching 7 bases. There are 12 residues in the CDR3. Germline CDR1 and CDR2: MNHNY and SVGAGI (reference sequence). With V trimmed by 5 bases and J by 8 bases, 5 bases remained unmatched. The chain's CDR3 is CASSADRAGYTF. CDR3 nucleotides: TGTGCCAGCAGTGCCGACAGGGCCGGCTACACCTTC.

The chain is built from TRBV5-1 and TRBJ2-1; 9 bases line up with TRBD2. With 6 bases clipped from V and 14 bases from J, the junction kept 15 bases outside the gene matches. The V gene's germline CDR1 is SGHRS and CDR2 YFSETQ. CDR3 size: 14 residues. CDR3 bases: TGCGCCAGCACGGATTCAGCGGGGGGTGGGTCGAAGTTCTTC. As protein: CASTDSAGGGSKFF.

This clonotype came up a few times. The chain uses TRBV7-3 and TRBJ2-1, with 8 bases matching TRBD1. From germline, CDR1 is SGHTA and CDR2 FQGTGA. Unmatched junction bases numbered 5, after V lost 8 bases and J lost 5 bases. There are 13 residues in the CDR3. CDR3 region: CASAQGAHNEQFF. The CDR3 nucleotides are TGTGCCAGCGCGCAGGGGGCCCACAATGAGCAGTTCTTC.

The V and J genes are TRBV12-5 and TRBJ2-3; 7 bases fit TRBD2. After removal of 1 base from V and 4 bases from J, the junction contained 2 bases not matched to a gene. The CDR3 is 14 amino acids. Germline assignment: CDR1 LGHNT and CDR2 FRNRAP. The CDR3, as DNA: TGTGCTAGTGGTTTGGGACTAGCATCAGATACGCAGTATTTT. Translated, it gives CASGLGLASDTQYF. The variable domain in full, with the rest retrieved from reference TRBV12-5 and TRBJ2-3, is DARVTQTPRHKVTEMGQEVTMRCQPILGHNTVFWYRQTMMQGLELLAYFRNRAPLDDSGMPKDRFSAEMPDATLATLKIQPSEPRDSAVYFCASGLGLASDTQYFGPGTRLTVL.

The V and J genes are TRBV5-6 and TRBJ2-1; D unclear. Trimming stripped 4 bases from V and 1 base from J, with 15 bases between. The germline CDR1 and CDR2 sequences are SGHDT and YYEEEE. The CDR3 has 16 residues. The CDR3 nucleotides are TGTGCCAGCAGCCTCCTGGAAGGTTTGTCCTACAATGAGCAGTTCTTC. Translation gives CASSLLEGLSYNEQFF.

This clonotype was observed a handful of times. The genes are TRBV20-1 and TRBJ1-5; a possible D gene is TRBD1 (6 bases). The germline V and J ends were trimmed by 0 bases and 9 bases, with 12 bases remaining between them. The length of the CDR3 is 13 residues. The germline gives CDR1 DFQATT, CDR2 SNEGSKA (reference sequence). The DNA of the CDR3 is TGCAGTGCTAGAGAGGGGGGGCAGCGGCCCCAGCATTTT. Its protein product is CSAREGGQRPQHF.

This clonotype was counted only a few times. The genes are TRBV2 and TRBJ2-2; D possibly uses TRBD1 or TRBD2 (5 bases each). The CDR3 covers 14 residues. Between the trimmed V and J ends, which lost 8 bases and 1 base, there was a span of 11 bases. CDR1 is SNHLY and CDR2 is FYNNEI in the germline V gene. Written as DNA, the CDR3 is TGTGCCAGCCGGGACGGATTGAACACCGGGGAGCTGTTTTTT. This translates into CASRDGLNTGELFF.

The rearrangement uses TRBV7-2 and TRBJ1-6; no definite D call. Trimming removed 1 base at V and 1 base at J, with 8 bases between. The germline V gene has CDR1 SGHTA and CDR2 FQGNSA. The CDR3 covers 16 residues. The DNA of the CDR3 is TGTGCCAGCAGCTTAGGACGAGGGTCCTATAATTCACCCCTCCACTTT. It translates to CASSLGRGSYNSPLHF.

This clonotype was detected a few times. The gene calls are TRBV15 and TRBJ2-1; 12 positions match TRBD2. The CDR3 sequence is 16 residues long. Trimming took 5 bases from V and 6 from J; bases not matched to a gene: 8. Germline V lookup: CDR1 LNHNV, CDR2 YYDKDF (reference sequence). The CDR3 region is CATSPRTSGDRNEQFF. The CDR3 DNA reads as TGTGCCACCAGCCCTCGGACTAGCGGGGACCGCAATGAGCAGTTCTTC.

This clonotype came up a few times. V gene TRBV4-3 combines with J gene TRBJ2-1, with D tentatively TRBD1 or TRBD2 (5 bases each). The CDR3 length is 15 residues. V lost 4 bases and J lost 6, with 16 bases in between. CDR1 and CDR2 from the germline V gene are LGHNA and YSLEER. The CDR3 protein is CASSPGTALGNEQFF. The CDR3 DNA is TGCGCCAGCAGCCCGGGGACGGCCCTGGGCAATGAGCAGTTCTTC.

The chain is built from TRBV20-1 and TRBJ2-7; 8 bases align to TRBD2. With 4 bases clipped from V and 4 bases from J, the junction kept 12 bases outside the gene matches. This CDR3 has 15 residues. The germline CDR1 and CDR2 sequences are DFQATT and SNEGSKA (reference sequence). The CDR3 loop is CSANPLAGGGYEQYF. DNA for the CDR3: TGCAGTGCTAATCCCCTGGCGGGAGGTGGGTACGAGCAGTACTTC.

The V and J genes are TRBV30 and TRBJ2-3; 12 bases align to TRBD2. Trimming at V came to 0 bases and at J to 2 bases, leaving 6 bases not matched to a gene. This CDR3 comprises 17 residues. Germline V gene lookup returns CDR1 GTSNPN and CDR2 SVGIG (reference sequence). CDR3: CAWSVRRTSGVTDTQYF. Written as DNA, the CDR3 is TGTGCCTGGAGTGTACGCCGGACTAGCGGGGTCACAGATACGCAGTATTTT.

The count of this clonotype is one. V and J are TRBV7-8 and TRBJ2-1; 8 nucleotides line up with TRBD2. Trimming removed 5 bases from V and 8 bases from J; junction bases left unmatched: 20. The CDR3 spans 18 residues. From germline, CDR1 is SGHVS and CDR2 FQNEAQ. CDR3 nucleotides: TGTGCCAGCAGCATTTGGGGGGCGCAGCGGCGGGAGGTCCATGAGCAGTTCTTC. It specifies CASSIWGAQRREVHEQFF.

This clonotype was counted many times. The chain recombines TRBV29-1 with TRBJ2-7, with 9 bases identical to TRBD2. Losses at the gene ends were 5 bases for V and 2 bases for J; bases not matched to a gene: 4. The germline CDR1 and CDR2 sequences are SQVTM and ANQGSEA. The CDR3 length is 13 residues. CDR3 coding DNA: TGCAGCGTTTCAGTAGCGGGAGCCTACGAGCAGTACTTC. Its protein product is CSVSVAGAYEQYF.